This T cell receptor (beta chain) was identified during a study of T cells in Graves' hyperthyroidism and ophthalmopathy. Authors of the study amplified TCR beta CDR3 regions from RNA transcripts. A first-round RT-PCR of the TCR CDR3 used the HTBI primer set. TCRdb re-analysed the multiplex PCR reads in MiXCR, keeping a single row per CDR3 protein. The sample contains roughly 98,000 distinct CDR3 sequences, 35% to 50% of which appear only once. Over 18 months, lack of ophthalmopathy progression marked Graves' hyperthyroidism as stable. Hyperthyroidism patients were newly diagnosed, had disease duration under 2 months, and were aged 18 to 65 years. Comments on this clonotype: Its antigen is undetermined. At one boundary the junction diverges from the germline segment, which might be a read error.

This CDR3 is built from 14 residues. General study points: From stable hyperthyroidism, ophthalmopathy was separated by a 13 V-J model.

The chain carries TRBV12-3 or TRBV12-4 and TRBJ1-1; tentatively, D is TRBD1 (5 bases). Sequencing was done on a sample of peripheral blood or thyroid tissue (not recorded which). The sequence came from a woman in her twenties or thirties with Graves' hyperthyroidism. This CDR3 reads CASSSRGGNAEAFF. The CDR3 bases are TGTGCCAGCAGTTCAAGGGGCGGGAACGCTGAAGCTTTCTTT.